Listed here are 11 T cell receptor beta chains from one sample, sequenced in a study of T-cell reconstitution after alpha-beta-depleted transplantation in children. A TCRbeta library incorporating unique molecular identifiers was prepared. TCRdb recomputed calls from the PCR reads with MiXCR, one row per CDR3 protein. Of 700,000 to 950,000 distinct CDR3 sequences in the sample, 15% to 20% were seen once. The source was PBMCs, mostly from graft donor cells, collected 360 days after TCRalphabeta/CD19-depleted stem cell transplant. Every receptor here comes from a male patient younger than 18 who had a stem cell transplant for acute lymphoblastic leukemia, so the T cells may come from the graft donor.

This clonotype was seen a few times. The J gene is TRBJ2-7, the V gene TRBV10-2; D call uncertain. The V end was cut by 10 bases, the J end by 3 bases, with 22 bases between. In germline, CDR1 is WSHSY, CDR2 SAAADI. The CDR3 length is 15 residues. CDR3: CATTTDGFRVYEQYF. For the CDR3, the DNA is TGCGCCACCACGACGGACGGTTTTCGGGTCTACGAGCAGTACTTC.

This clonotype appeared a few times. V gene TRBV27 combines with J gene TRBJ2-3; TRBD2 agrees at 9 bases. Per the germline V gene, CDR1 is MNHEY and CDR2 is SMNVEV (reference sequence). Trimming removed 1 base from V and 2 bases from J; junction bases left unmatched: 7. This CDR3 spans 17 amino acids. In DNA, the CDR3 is TGTGCCAGCAGTTTATATTTGGGACTAGCTTTCACAGATACGCAGTATTTT. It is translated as CASSLYLGLAFTDTQYF.

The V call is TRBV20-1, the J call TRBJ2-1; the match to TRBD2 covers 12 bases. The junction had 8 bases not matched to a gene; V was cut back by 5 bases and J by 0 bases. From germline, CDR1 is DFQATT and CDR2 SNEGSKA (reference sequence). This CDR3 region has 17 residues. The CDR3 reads CSAPGLAGLSSYNEQFF. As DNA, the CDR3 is TGCAGTGCTCCGGGACTAGCGGGCCTCAGCTCCTACAATGAGCAGTTCTTC.

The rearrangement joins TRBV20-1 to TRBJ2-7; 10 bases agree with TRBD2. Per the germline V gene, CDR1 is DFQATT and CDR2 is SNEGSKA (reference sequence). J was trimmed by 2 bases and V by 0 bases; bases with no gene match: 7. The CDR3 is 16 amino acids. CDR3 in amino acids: CSARERRTSGTYEQYF. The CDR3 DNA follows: TGCAGTGCTAGAGAGCGCAGGACTAGCGGTACCTACGAGCAGTACTTC.

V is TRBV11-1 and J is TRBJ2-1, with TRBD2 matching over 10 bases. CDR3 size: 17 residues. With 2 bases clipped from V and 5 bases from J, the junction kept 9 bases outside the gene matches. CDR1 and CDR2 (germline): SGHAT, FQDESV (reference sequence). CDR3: CASSLQRSGRANNEQFF. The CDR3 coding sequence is TGTGCCAGCAGCTTACAAAGGAGCGGGAGGGCGAACAATGAGCAGTTCTTC.

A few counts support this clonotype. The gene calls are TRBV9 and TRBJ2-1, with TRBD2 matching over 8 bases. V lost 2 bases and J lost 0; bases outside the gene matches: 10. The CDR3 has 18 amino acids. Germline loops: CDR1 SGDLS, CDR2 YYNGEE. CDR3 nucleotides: TGTGCCAGCAGCGTCAGCGGGAGTAAGTCAGTCTCCTACAATGAGCAGTTCTTC. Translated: CASSVSGSKSVSYNEQFF.

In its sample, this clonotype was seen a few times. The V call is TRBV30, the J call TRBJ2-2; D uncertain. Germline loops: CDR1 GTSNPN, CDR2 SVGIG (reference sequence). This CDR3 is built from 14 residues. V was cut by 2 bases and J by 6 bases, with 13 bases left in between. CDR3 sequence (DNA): TGTGCCTGGAGTTTCGCTCGGGCGGCCGGGGAGCTGTTTTTT. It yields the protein CAWSFARAAGELFF.

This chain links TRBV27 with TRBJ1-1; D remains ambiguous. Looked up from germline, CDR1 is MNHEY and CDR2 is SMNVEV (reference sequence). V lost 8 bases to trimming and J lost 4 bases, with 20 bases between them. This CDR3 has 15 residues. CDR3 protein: CASRRYASGGTEAFF. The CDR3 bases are TGTGCCAGCCGGCGATACGCGAGCGGAGGCACTGAAGCTTTCTTT.

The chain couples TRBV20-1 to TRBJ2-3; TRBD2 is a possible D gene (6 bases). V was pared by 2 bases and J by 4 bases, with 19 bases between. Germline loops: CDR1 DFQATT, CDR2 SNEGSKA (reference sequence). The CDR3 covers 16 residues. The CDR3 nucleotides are TGCAGTGCTAGAATACGCGGGGCAGGGTGGGCAGATACGCAGTATTTT. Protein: CSARIRGAGWADTQYF.

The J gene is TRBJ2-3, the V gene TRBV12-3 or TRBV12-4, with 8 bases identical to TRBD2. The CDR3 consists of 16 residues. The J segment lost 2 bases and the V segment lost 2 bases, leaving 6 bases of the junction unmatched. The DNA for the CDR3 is TGTGCCAGCAGTTTACGCGGGAGGCCCATCACAGATACGCAGTATTTT. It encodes CASSLRGRPITDTQYF.

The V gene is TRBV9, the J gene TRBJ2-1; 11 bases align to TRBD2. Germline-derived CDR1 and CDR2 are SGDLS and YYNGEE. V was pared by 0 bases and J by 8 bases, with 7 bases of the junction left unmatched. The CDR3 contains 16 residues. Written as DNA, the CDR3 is TGTGCCAGCAGCGTAGGAGCGTTAGCGGGAGGGGATGAGCAGTTCTTC. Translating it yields CASSVGALAGGDEQFF.